These T cell receptor beta chains were read from a single sample in a study of cytomegalovirus exposure and HLA in healthy donors. Here immunoSEQ multiplex PCR was the method, and the copy in TCRdb shows in-frame clones only, minus some. The table lists 150,000 to 200,000 clones, 70% to 80% of them singletons, with roughly 1.5% in the top ten. Sequencing was carried out using PBMCs. The receptor source for this set is a woman in her forties or fifties in good health and CMV-seronegative. Both conserved end residues are part of each CDR3. D genes are given only for firm matches. Clone size is shown for a subset of rows, as once, few, many or a class of expanded clone.

clone_size	j_call	d_call	v_call	cdr3_nt	cdr3_aa
-	TRBJ1-5	TRBD1	TRBV19	TGTGCCAGTCGAAACAGGGGCAGAGGGAGCAATCAGCCCCAGCATTTT	CASRNRGRGSNQPQHF
-	TRBJ1-2	-	TRBV5-5	TGTGCCAGCAGCTTGGCAGGCAACCATGGCTACACCTTC	CASSLAGNHGYTF
-	TRBJ2-7	-	TRBV5-1	TGCGCCAGCAGGGACAGTTCCTACGAGCAGTACTTC	CASRDSSYEQYF
-	TRBJ2-3	TRBD2	TRBV7-2	TGCGCCAGCAGCCAAGAAGCGGGAGGGCCTCCAGATACGCAGTATTTT	CASSQEAGGPPDTQYF
once	TRBJ2-5	-	TRBV19	TGTGCCAGTAGTATGACACTCCAAGAGACCCAGTACTTC	CASSMTLQETQYF
-	TRBJ2-7	TRBD1	TRBV10-3	TGTGCCATCAGTGAGTTGAGGACAGGGTATCACGAGCAGTACTTC	CAISELRTGYHEQYF
-	TRBJ2-7	TRBD1	TRBV10-1	TGCGCCAGCAGTAGAAACAGGGGGAAATACGAGCAGTACTTC	CASSRNRGKYEQYF
-	TRBJ2-3	-	TRBV7-9	TGTGCCAGCAGCTTAGCAGGGGCTATAGATACGCAGTATTTT	CASSLAGAIDTQYF
once	TRBJ1-3	-	TRBV6-1	TGTGCCAGCAGTGAACTCGCTGGAAACACCATATATTTT	CASSELAGNTIYF
-	TRBJ2-7	-	TRBV7-8	TGTGCCAGCAGCTTAGGAGGGGGGGTGGGCGACGGCTACGAGCAGTACTTC	CASSLGGGVGDGYEQYF
once	TRBJ1-5	TRBD1	TRBV19	TGTGCCAGTAGCCCGGGACAGCATTACGGTCAGCCCCAGCATTTT	CASSPGQHYGQPQHF
once	TRBJ2-1	TRBD2	TRBV4-2	TGTGCCAGCAGCCGGAGCGGGACCGGGAAGGAGCAGTTCTTC	CASSRSGTGKEQFF
-	TRBJ1-2	-	TRBV6-6	TGTGCCAGCAGTTACTCGGGTGGAGGGTATAACTATGGCTACACCTTC	CASSYSGGGYNYGYTF
-	TRBJ2-2	TRBD2	TRBV4-1	TGCGCCAGCAGCCTTTACGAAGGCGGGGGGGCCACCGGGGAGCTGTTTTTT	CASSLYEGGGATGELFF
-	TRBJ2-7	TRBD2	TRBV6-1	TGTGCCAGCAGCGGTCTTCGACTAGCGGACTACGAGCAGTACTTC	CASSGLRLADYEQYF
once	TRBJ1-1	-	TRBV28	TGTGCCTCCAGTGGGGGGGCCCACACTGAAGCTTTCTTT	CASSGGAHTEAFF
-	TRBJ2-5	TRBD2	TRBV7-9	TGTGCCAGCAGCCCTAAGGGTAGCGGGGGAACTCCCGGAGCGACCCAGTACTTC	CASSPKGSGGTPGATQYF
-	TRBJ1-2	-	TRBV30	TGTGCCTGGAGTACCCGGACAGTGACCTATGGCTACACCTTC	CAWSTRTVTYGYTF
-	TRBJ1-5	-	TRBV6-1	TGTGCCAGCAGTGAAGGGGGGACAAAGAATCAGCCCCAGCATTTT	CASSEGGTKNQPQHF
-	TRBJ2-3	-	TRBV5-1	TGCGCCAGCAGCTCCAGACAGGTAGAATTGATTACAGATACGCAGTATTTT	CASSSRQVELITDTQYF
-	TRBJ2-2	-	TRBV5-6	TGTGCCAGCAGCTTGGGATCTGCAGGGGGGGAGCTGTTTTTT	CASSLGSAGGELFF
-	TRBJ2-3	-	TRBV5-1	TGCGCCAGCAGCTCCTACCAAGCCGATACGCAGTATTTT	CASSSYQADTQYF
-	TRBJ2-1	-	TRBV6-5	TGTGCCAGCAGCTTCCAGGGGAATGAGCAGTTCTTC	CASSFQGNEQFF
-	TRBJ2-3	-	TRBV19	TGTGCCAGTAGTCCGAGAGCTAAAGATACGCAGTATTTT	CASSPRAKDTQYF
-	TRBJ2-3	-	TRBV5-6	TGTGCCAGCAGCTTAGCGTTCGCACGCTTGACAGATACGCAGTATTTT	CASSLAFARLTDTQYF
-	TRBJ2-5	TRBD2	TRBV5-1	TGCGCCAGCAGCTCCGGGGGGGGCTGGGAGACCCAGTACTTC	CASSSGGGWETQYF
once	TRBJ1-3	-	TRBV10-3	TGTGCCATCAGTGAGGGCGGCAGACCCTTCTCTGGAAACACCATATATTTT	CAISEGGRPFSGNTIYF
few	TRBJ2-7	TRBD1	TRBV4-3	TGCGCCAGCAGCCAACAACCGGGACAGGGGTATTACGAGCAGTACTTC	CASSQQPGQGYYEQYF
once	TRBJ2-2	TRBD2	TRBV19	TGTGCCAGTAGTCACATACTGGGACTAGCGAACACCGGGGAGCTGTTTTTT	CASSHILGLANTGELFF
-	TRBJ2-1	-	TRBV5-1	TGCGCCAGCAGCTACAGCGGAAGATACAATGAGCAGTTCTTC	CASSYSGRYNEQFF
-	TRBJ1-1	-	TRBV7-2	TGTGCCAGCAGCTTAGGGGGGGGCACTGAAGCTTTCTTT	CASSLGGGTEAFF
-	TRBJ1-1	TRBD1	TRBV5-1	TGCGCCAGCAGCGCCCTGACAGGGAGCACTGAAGCTTTCTTT	CASSALTGSTEAFF
few	TRBJ1-2	TRBD1	TRBV5-4	TGTGCCAGCAGCTCAGCCGGGACAGGTTCGGCTGGCTACACCTTC	CASSSAGTGSAGYTF
few	TRBJ1-1	-	TRBV6-5	TGTGCCAGCAGCCCTTTGCGCGGGGCAGGTACTGAAGCTTTCTTT	CASSPLRGAGTEAFF
-	TRBJ2-1	-	TRBV5-1	TGCGCCAGCAGCTGGGGACAATACAATGAGCAGTTCTTC	CASSWGQYNEQFF
-	TRBJ1-1	TRBD1	TRBV2	TGTGCCAGCAGTGTAACAGCTTCGTTTACAACAGGGGCGAACACTGAAGCTTTCTTT	CASSVTASFTTGANTEAFF
-	TRBJ2-1	-	TRBV29-1	TGCAGCGTTGAAAGCAGGGCTGGCTACAATGAGCAGTTCTTC	CSVESRAGYNEQFF
-	TRBJ1-2	TRBD1	TRBV10-3	TGTGCCATCAGTGAGGACACAGGGGAAAACTATGGCTACACCTTC	CAISEDTGENYGYTF
-	TRBJ1-2	TRBD1	TRBV4-3	TGCGCCAGCAGCCAAGGGAACCGACAGGGGAACTATGGCTACACCTTC	CASSQGNRQGNYGYTF
once	TRBJ2-7	-	TRBV7-6	TGTGCCGGCAGCCCGCGGGTAAGACCCCCCTACGAGCAGTACTTC	CAGSPRVRPPYEQYF
-	TRBJ1-6	TRBD1	TRBV7-6	TGTGCCAGCGGACAGGGGTATAATTCACCCCTCCACTTT	CASGQGYNSPLHF
-	TRBJ1-4	TRBD1	TRBV5-6	TGTGCCAGCAGCTCGACAGGGGGCGCCGGAGAAAAACTGTTTTTT	CASSSTGGAGEKLFF
-	TRBJ2-2	TRBD2	TRBV5-4	TGTGCCAGCAGCGGCGGGACTAGCGGAACCGGGGAGCTGTTTTTT	CASSGGTSGTGELFF
once	TRBJ2-6	-	TRBV5-1	TGCGCCAGCACTAGTGAGGTAGCGGCCAGGGCCAACGTCCTGACTTTC	CASTSEVAARANVLTF
once	TRBJ1-3	TRBD1	TRBV5-1	TGCGCCAGCAGCTTGGACAGGGGGGCTGGAAACACCATATATTTT	CASSLDRGAGNTIYF
once	TRBJ1-2	-	TRBV6-6	TGTGCCAGCAGTCCACAGGGAATGCGCCACTATGGCTACACCTTC	CASSPQGMRHYGYTF
few	TRBJ1-2	-	TRBV13	TGTGCCAGCAGCTTGTGGAGTCTGACAGCTGGCTACACCTTC	CASSLWSLTAGYTF
-	TRBJ2-1	-	TRBV6-6	TGTGCCAGCAGTGATCGGACTCCGGCCTACAGTGAGCAGTTCTTC	CASSDRTPAYSEQFF
-	TRBJ1-2	-	TRBV4-2	TGTGCCAGCAGCCAAGATAGACGGGGAGACTATGGCTACACCTTC	CASSQDRRGDYGYTF
-	TRBJ1-5	-	TRBV6-1	TGTGCCAGCAGTGCGACCGGGCCCCCCGGACAGCCCCGGCATTTT	CASSATGPPGQPRHF
-	TRBJ2-7	-	TRBV27	TGTGCCAGCAGTTTAAAAGGGGTCTCCTACGAGCAGTACTTC	CASSLKGVSYEQYF
few	TRBJ2-3	TRBD2	TRBV9	TGTGCCAGCAGCGTTACCGGGACTAGCAGTTCAGATACGCAGTATTTT	CASSVTGTSSSDTQYF
-	TRBJ2-5	TRBD2	TRBV5-1	TGCGCCAGCAGCTTGGGTGGAACGGGGGGAGAGACCCAGTACTTC	CASSLGGTGGETQYF
-	TRBJ1-1	-	TRBV7-9	TGTGCCAGCAGCTTAGCGCTACAGGGCGGCACTGAAGCTTTCTTT	CASSLALQGGTEAFF